Listed below are T cell receptor beta chains from one sample, sequenced in a study of blood T cell repertoires in COVID-19. Assay: immunoSEQ multiplex PCR; the TCRdb copy retains only in-frame clones and omits some. The profile shows about 84,000 clones, over 65% of them singletons. Source material: peripheral blood. The receptors were gathered from a man in his forties or fifties with active or convalescent COVID-19. Each CDR3 is given with its conserved first and last residue. A D gene is named only where the DNA matches it firmly. Not all rows give a size; the values are once, few, many and, for expanded clones, a class.

NA,TRBV20-1,TRBJ1-2,11,NA,CSAREDDGYTF,TGCAGTGCTCGGGAGGACGATGGCTACACCTTC
NA,TRBV19,TRBJ2-7,14,NA,CASSTSDRTYEQYF,TGTGCCAGTAGTACCTCGGACAGAACTTACGAGCAGTACTTC
NA,TRBV5-1,TRBJ1-1,14,NA,CASRGGGFGTEAFF,TGCGCCAGCAGGGGCGGGGGATTCGGCACTGAAGCTTTCTTT
NA,TRBV7-8,TRBJ1-1,13,NA,CASSLRRGLEAFF,TGTGCCAGCAGCTTACGTCGAGGACTTGAAGCTTTCTTT
few,TRBV6-6,TRBJ1-3,23,NA,CASSRQARAGAGQRYKMGNTIYF,TGTGCCAGCAGTCGACAGGCCCGGGCGGGAGCCGGGCAACGATACAAAATGGGAAACACCATATATTTT
NA,TRBV6-4,TRBJ2-5,17,NA,CASSDSPFRTGQETQYF,TGTGCCAGCAGTGACTCCCCTTTTAGAACGGGCCAAGAGACCCAGTACTTC
NA,TRBV10-3,TRBJ2-1,12,NA,CAISESTGKQFF,TGTGCCATCAGTGAGTCGACCGGGAAGCAGTTCTTC
NA,TRBV5-1,TRBJ1-1,14,NA,CASSTERGNTEAFF,TGCGCCAGCAGCACCGAGCGGGGCAACACTGAAGCTTTCTTT
NA,TRBV9,TRBJ2-7,14,TRBD1,CASSVGVGGNEQYF,TGTGCCAGCAGCGTAGGGGTAGGGGGCAACGAGCAGTACTTC
once,TRBV6-2/TRBV6-3,TRBJ2-2,14,NA,CASSSGEGAGELFF,TGTGCCAGCAGTTCCGGGGAGGGGGCCGGGGAGCTGTTTTTT
NA,TRBV19,TRBJ2-3,15,TRBD1,CASSLQGAKTDTQYF,TGTGCCAGTAGTCTCCAGGGGGCGAAGACAGATACGCAGTATTTT
NA,TRBV19,TRBJ1-1,16,NA,CASSMGRGGLNTEAFF,TGTGCCAGTAGTATGGGCCGGGGAGGACTGAACACTGAAGCTTTCTTT
NA,TRBV3-1/TRBV3-2,TRBJ2-1,17,TRBD1,CASSRPPGTATYNEQFF,TGTGCCAGCAGCCGCCCCCCTGGGACAGCCACCTACAATGAGCAGTTCTTC
NA,TRBV9,TRBJ1-2,14,NA,CASSVSGPTYGYTF,TGTGCCAGCAGCGTCTCAGGTCCGACCTATGGCTACACCTTC
NA,TRBV4-3,TRBJ2-7,15,TRBD1,CASSQGTGTSYEQYF,TGCGCCAGCAGCCAGGGGACAGGGACTTCCTACGAGCAGTACTTC
NA,TRBV18,TRBJ1-1,12,NA,CASSPGGPEAFF,TGTGCCAGCTCACCAGGAGGGCCTGAAGCTTTCTTT
NA,TRBV19,TRBJ1-5,15,NA,CASTHEGGGGQPQHF,TGTGCCAGTACCCATGAGGGTGGGGGCGGTCAGCCCCAGCATTTT
NA,TRBV2,TRBJ2-2,16,NA,CASRGIQGQNTGELFF,TGTGCCAGCAGGGGGATTCAGGGCCAGAACACCGGGGAGCTGTTTTTT
NA,TRBV11-2,TRBJ2-3,17,TRBD2,CASSLDPLAGGRDTQYF,TGTGCCAGCAGCTTAGACCCTCTAGCGGGGGGACGGGATACGCAGTATTTT
NA,TRBV5-4,TRBJ1-2,13,TRBD1,CASSPTGNYGYTF,TGTGCCAGCAGCCCGACAGGGAACTATGGCTACACCTTC